These T cell receptor beta chains were read from a single sample in a study of T cells in Graves' hyperthyroidism and ophthalmopathy. TCRdb re-analysed the multiplex PCR reads in MiXCR, keeping a single row per CDR3 protein. Of about 210,000 distinct CDR3 sequences in the sample, 15% to 20% were seen once. The material sequenced was blood. The receptors come from a man aged 50-60 years with Graves' hyperthyroidism. CDR3s include the opening cysteine and the closing phenylalanine or tryptophan. A D gene is named only where the DNA matches it firmly. For some rows the clone size is stated as once, few or many, or as a class when expanded; others skip it.

d_call	j_call	v_call	clone_size	cdr3_nt	cdr3_aa
-	TRBJ1-2	TRBV6-1	many	TGTGCCAGCAGGAAGACAAGTAACTATGGCTACACCTTC	CASRKTSNYGYTF
-	TRBJ1-4	TRBV6-5	once	TGTGCCAACAGTTACTACGGGACATCTAATGAAAAACTGTTTTTT	CANSYYGTSNEKLFF
-	TRBJ1-2	TRBV12-3/TRBV12-4	-	TGTGCCAGCAGTTTCGGCAGGAGCCTCATCTATGGCTACACCTTC	CASSFGRSLIYGYTF
TRBD2	TRBJ2-4	TRBV28	few	TGTGCCAGCAGTCTTATGGAGCTAGCGGTAGCCAAAAACATTCAGTACTTC	CASSLMELAVAKNIQYF
-	TRBJ2-1	TRBV5-6	many	TGTGCCAGCAGCCGCGGACACTACAATGAGCAGTTCTTC	CASSRGHYNEQFF
TRBD2	TRBJ2-7	TRBV5-1	many	TGCGCCAGCAGCTTGGCGGGGGGGTTCTCCTACGAGCAGTACTTC	CASSLAGGFSYEQYF
-	TRBJ2-5	TRBV7-2	many	TGTGCCAGCACCGTCCAGGGACAACAAGAGACCCAGTACTTC	CASTVQGQQETQYF
-	TRBJ2-7	TRBV18	many	TGTGCCAGCTCACCACTGGCAGGTGGCCGCTCCGAGCAGTACTTC	CASSPLAGGRSEQYF
-	TRBJ1-6	TRBV7-2	-	TGTGCCAGCAGCCCTCAGGGACGTTCCTCACCCCTCCACTTT	CASSPQGRSSPLHF
TRBD1	TRBJ2-5	TRBV7-9	many	TGTGCCAGCAGCGGTTGGGACAGCCAAGAGACCCAGTACTTC	CASSGWDSQETQYF
-	TRBJ2-3	TRBV9	many	TGTGCCAGCAGCGTCGGACCGAACACAGATACGCAGTATTTT	CASSVGPNTDTQYF
-	TRBJ2-3	TRBV7-3	many	TGTGCCAGCAGCCCGCAACAGGGAGATACGCAGTATTTT	CASSPQQGDTQYF
TRBD2	TRBJ2-1	TRBV28	many	TGTGCCAGCAGTCTCCGACTAGCGGGAATCATCTATGAGCAGTTCTTC	CASSLRLAGIIYEQFF
-	TRBJ2-7	TRBV18	many	TGTGCCAGCTCACCGGAGAGGAACTACGAGCAGTACTTC	CASSPERNYEQYF
-	TRBJ2-3	TRBV4-3	-	TGCGCCAGCAGCCAAGGGGCTAGTCCCCACACAGATACGCAGTATTTT	CASSQGASPHTDTQYF
-	TRBJ2-3	TRBV6-1	many	TGTGCCAGCAGTACGCCATCGGGAGCCGATAGCACAGATACGCAGTATTTT	CASSTPSGADSTDTQYF
-	TRBJ2-3	TRBV12-3/TRBV12-4	many	TGTGCCAGCAGTTTACAGGGCCCCACAGATACGCAGTATTTT	CASSLQGPTDTQYF
-	TRBJ1-5	TRBV6-1	-	TGTGCCAGCAGCCCCGACCAGAGGGAGGGTCAGCCCCAGCATTTT	CASSPDQREGQPQHF
TRBD1	TRBJ1-2	TRBV20-1	many	TGCAGTGCTGTTTATACTTCCAGGGGGCGAAACTATGGCTACACCTTC	CSAVYTSRGRNYGYTF
TRBD2	TRBJ2-4	TRBV11-2	few	TGTGCCAGCAGCCGGTTTCTGGCGGGAGGCGACAAAAACATTCAGTACTTC	CASSRFLAGGDKNIQYF
-	TRBJ2-3	TRBV7-2	many	TGTGCCAGCAGCCGGCGGGACCCCGGGAGTGCGCAGTATTTT	CASSRRDPGSAQYF
-	TRBJ2-3	TRBV28	many	TGTGCCAGCAGTTTATCCGGGGGACATACAGATACGCAGTATTTT	CASSLSGGHTDTQYF
TRBD2	TRBJ2-1	TRBV20-1	many	TGCAGTGCTAGGGGACTAGCAAATGAGCAGTTCTTC	CSARGLANEQFF
TRBD2	TRBJ2-1	TRBV5-4	few	TGTGCCAGCAGCTTGGCCAGTACTAGCGGGAGGGAGGAGCAGTTCTTC	CASSLASTSGREEQFF
-	TRBJ1-5	TRBV7-9	-	TGTGCCAGCAGCGGTGGGGGGACTAGCAATCAGCCCCAGCATTTT	CASSGGGTSNQPQHF
TRBD1	TRBJ1-3	TRBV7-6	-	TGTGCCAGCAGACTCAATGACAGGGCTGGAAACACCATATATTTT	CASRLNDRAGNTIYF
TRBD2	TRBJ2-5	TRBV6-1	many	TGTGCCAGCAGTCCATCCGGGACTAATCAAGAGACCCAGTACTTC	CASSPSGTNQETQYF
TRBD2	TRBJ2-1	TRBV6-2/TRBV6-3	-	TGTGCCAGCAGTTACCTCCCCTCTGCTAGCGGGTCCTACAATGAGCAGTTCTTC	CASSYLPSASGSYNEQFF
-	TRBJ2-7	TRBV6-2/TRBV6-3	few	TGTGCCAGCAGTTATTCTGGGAGCGAGGCGTACGAGCAGTACTTC	CASSYSGSEAYEQYF
-	TRBJ1-1	TRBV28	many	TGTGCCAGCAGTCCCCTGAACACTGAAGCTTTCTTT	CASSPLNTEAFF
TRBD1	TRBJ2-3	TRBV5-6	-	TGTGCCAGCACATCCTTGACTAAGGGGGCAGGAGATACGCAGTATTTT	CASTSLTKGAGDTQYF
-	TRBJ1-5	TRBV3-1	-	TGTGCCAGCAGCCAAGATAATAGTCAATATCAGCCCCAGCATTTT	CASSQDNSQYQPQHF
-	TRBJ2-3	TRBV30	-	TGTGCCTGGAGTGTAGGGATGGCGGCAGTTCTAGGCACAGATACGCAGTATTTT	CAWSVGMAAVLGTDTQYF
TRBD2	TRBJ2-1	TRBV18	many	TGTGCCAGCTCACCACGGACTAGCGACTACAATGAGCAGTTCTTC	CASSPRTSDYNEQFF
TRBD1	TRBJ2-3	TRBV20-1	few	TGCAGTGCTGGGACAGCAGATACGCAGTATTTT	CSAGTADTQYF
TRBD1	TRBJ2-7	TRBV28	-	TGTGCCAGCAGATTGGGACAGGGTTACGAGCAGTACTTC	CASRLGQGYEQYF
-	TRBJ2-2	TRBV19	-	TGTGCCAGTAGTGGATACGGGACAACGAACACCGGGGAGCTGTTTTTT	CASSGYGTTNTGELFF
-	TRBJ2-7	TRBV6-1	-	TGTGCCAGCAAGCGCCAGGACCTCTACGAGCAGTACTTC	CASKRQDLYEQYF
-	TRBJ1-6	TRBV20-1	few	TGCAGTGCTTCCGGGAGGGGGGGATTGCCCCTCCACTTT	CSASGRGGLPLHF
TRBD2	TRBJ2-3	TRBV14	many	TGTGCCAGCAGCCAGACTAGCGGGGGACGCACAGATACGCAGTATTTT	CASSQTSGGRTDTQYF
-	TRBJ2-1	TRBV28	few	TGTGCCAGCAGTCTCCCAGGGGGCGTACTAGCGGGTCACTCCTACAATGAGCAGTTCTTC	CASSLPGGVLAGHSYNEQFF
-	TRBJ2-5	TRBV5-1	-	TGCGCCAGCAGCGCCGGGACAACAACCCTTCAAGAGACCCAGTACTTC	CASSAGTTTLQETQYF
TRBD1	TRBJ2-7	TRBV15	few	TGTGCCACCAGCAGCCGACAGGGTATGGGGTACGAGCAGTACTTC	CATSSRQGMGYEQYF
-	TRBJ2-3	TRBV9	-	TGTGCCAGCAGCGTAGAAGGCTATACGCAGTATTTT	CASSVEGYTQYF
-	TRBJ2-5	TRBV7-2	few	TGTGCCAGCAGCTTGGATTTAGGGGATTCTGAGACCCAGTACTTC	CASSLDLGDSETQYF
TRBD2	TRBJ2-1	TRBV29-1	many	TGCAGCGTTGAAGATCGATTGATAGCGGGGGACAATGAGCAGTTCTTC	CSVEDRLIAGDNEQFF
-	TRBJ1-1	TRBV30	many	TGTGCCTGGAGTGTAGCGGGGGACACTGAAGCTTTCTTT	CAWSVAGDTEAFF
TRBD1	TRBJ2-7	TRBV5-1	few	TGCGCCAGCAGCTTCCCGGGGGGACAGGGGGCTTACGAGCAGTACTTC	CASSFPGGQGAYEQYF
-	TRBJ1-2	TRBV6-5	-	TGTGCCAGCAGTTCCTCGACAGCAGGCTATGGCTACACCTTC	CASSSSTAGYGYTF
-	TRBJ1-5	TRBV18	many	TGTGCCAGCTCACCACTGGAGTATCAGCCCCAGCATTTT	CASSPLEYQPQHF
-	TRBJ2-1	TRBV5-5	many	TGTGCCAGCAGCTTCGGAGCCGGGGGTTTCAATGAGCAGTTCTTC	CASSFGAGGFNEQFF
-	TRBJ2-3	TRBV4-3	few	TGCGCCAGCAGCCAAGATTTCGATGACAGCACAGATACGCAGTATTTT	CASSQDFDDSTDTQYF
-	TRBJ2-1	TRBV27	-	TGTGCCAGCAGGCAAACTAGTGGCGGTGAGCAGTTCTTC	CASRQTSGGEQFF
-	TRBJ1-1	TRBV4-1	few	TGCGCCAGCAGCAGAACGACAGAGACTATGAACACTGAAGCTTTCTTT	CASSRTTETMNTEAFF
-	TRBJ2-2	TRBV4-2	many	TGTGCCAGCAGCCTCGGCCACCGGGAGAACACCGGGGAGCTGTTTTTT	CASSLGHRENTGELFF
TRBD2	TRBJ2-7	TRBV9	many	TGTGCCAGCAGCGTCGGGACTAGCGGTCTCTACGAGCAGTACTTC	CASSVGTSGLYEQYF
-	TRBJ2-6	TRBV20-1	-	TGCAGTGCTAGAGATCTAGTATCTGGGGCCAACGTCCTGACTTTC	CSARDLVSGANVLTF